The 8 T cell receptor beta chains listed next were all sequenced from one sample in a study of OX40 agonist ivuxolimab in advanced cancers. The library was obtained by the immunoSEQ multiplex PCR assay. TCRdb stores this immuneACCESS table with in-frame sequences only. Part of the clones is absent; in the studies checked, under half of the shortfall reflects unresolved V genes, and no reason is known for the rest. In this sample the table shows tens of thousands of clones, 90% to 95% of which occur a single time. Of the sample, 2.6% is held by the ten largest clones. The sequenced sample was CD4+ or CD8+ T cells sorted from blood, obtained in a trial of the OX40 agonist ivuxolimab. All receptors derive from an adult with an advanced solid tumor such as melanoma, head and neck, liver or kidney cancer.

The rearrangement links TRBV5-4 to TRBJ2-2; the D is unclear. The ends were cut back, 3 bases at V and 0 bases at J, with 9 bases in the middle. The germline gives CDR1 SGHNT, CDR2 YYREEE (reference sequence). The CDR3 extends over 15 amino acids. CDR3 protein: CASSSTGSNTGELFF. The CDR3 DNA is TGTGCCAGCAGCTCGACTGGGTCGAACACCGGGGAGCTGTTTTTT.

The CDR3 region is CASSLGLAGVSLRPDTQYF. Written as DNA, the CDR3 is TGTGCCAGCAGCCTGGGACTAGCGGGAGTTTCCCTTCGTCCAGATACGCAGTATTTT. This chain uses TRBV7-2 with TRBJ2-3; 14 nucleotides align to TRBD2. This CDR3 region has 19 residues. V lost 5 bases, J lost 4 bases, and 14 bases stayed unmatched. Germline V lookup: CDR1 SGHTA, CDR2 FQGNSA. The full variable domain, in which reference TRBV7-2 and TRBJ2-3 provide the parts outside the CDR3, is GAGVSQSPSNKVTEKGKDVELRCDPISGHTALYWYRQSLGQGLEFLIYFQGNSAPDKSGLPSDRFSAERTGGSVSTLTIQRTQQEDSAVYLCASSLGLAGVSLRPDTQYFGPGTRLTVL.

The rearrangement uses TRBV6-1 and TRBJ1-1, with D unclear. V was shortened by 5 bases and J by 1 base, with 14 bases between the two germline ends. The CDR3 consists of 15 residues. The V gene's germline CDR1 is MNHNS and CDR2 SASEGT. The CDR3 DNA sequence: TGTGCCAGCAGTCATGACCGGCCAGGGAACACTGAAGCTTTCTTT. The encoded protein is CASSHDRPGNTEAFF.

This chain joins TRBV12-5 and TRBJ2-7; D may be TRBD2 (5 bases). Germline CDR1 reads LGHNT; CDR2 reads FRNRAP. CDR3 length equals 11 residues. The V and J ends lost 3 bases and 5 bases respectively, with 5 bases between them. As DNA, the CDR3 is TGTGCTAGTGGTTTCGGGGACGAGCAGTACTTC. It specifies CASGFGDEQYF.

In this sample, this clone turned up once. The chain recombines TRBV29-1 with TRBJ2-7; 8 nucleotides match TRBD2. J gave up 5 bases and V 4 bases, and 13 bases lay outside the gene matches. The CDR3 is 15 residues long. Per germline, CDR1 SQVTM and CDR2 ANQGSEA. CDR3 region: CSVVNPELAVDEQYF. CDR3 in DNA: TGCAGCGTTGTAAATCCGGAACTAGCGGTCGACGAGCAGTACTTC.

DNA for the CDR3: TGTGCCAGCAGTCTCTCGACCGGGACTACATTTACACCCCAAGAGACCCAGTACTTC. This codes for CASSLSTGTTFTPQETQYF. The gene calls are TRBV27 and TRBJ2-5; 7 bases map to TRBD2. The CDR3 has 19 amino acids. Per the germline V gene, CDR1 is MNHEY and CDR2 is SMNVEV (reference sequence). The V and J ends lost 5 bases and 1 base, in that order; junction bases with no gene match: 19.

V and J are TRBV7-9 and TRBJ2-5; TRBD2 aligns across 12 bases. The length of the CDR3 is 16 residues. V lost 7 bases to trimming and J lost 4 bases; unmatched junction nucleotides: 10. Germline V gene data show CDR1 as SEHNR and CDR2 as FQNEAQ (reference sequence). The chain's CDR3 is CASTTGLAGSAETQYF. The CDR3 DNA reads as TGTGCCAGCACCACCGGACTAGCGGGATCGGCAGAGACCCAGTACTTC.

This clone was recorded once. The V gene is TRBV14, the J gene TRBJ2-7, with 9 bases aligning to TRBD2. There are 17 residues in the CDR3. The V gene's germline CDR1 is SGHDN and CDR2 FVKESK. V lost 4 bases to trimming and J lost 7 bases; unmatched junction nucleotides: 17. CDR3 residues: CASSPLPKREVRYEQYF. In nucleotides, the CDR3 is TGTGCCAGCAGCCCCCTTCCCAAGCGGGAGGTGAGGTATGAGCAGTACTTC.